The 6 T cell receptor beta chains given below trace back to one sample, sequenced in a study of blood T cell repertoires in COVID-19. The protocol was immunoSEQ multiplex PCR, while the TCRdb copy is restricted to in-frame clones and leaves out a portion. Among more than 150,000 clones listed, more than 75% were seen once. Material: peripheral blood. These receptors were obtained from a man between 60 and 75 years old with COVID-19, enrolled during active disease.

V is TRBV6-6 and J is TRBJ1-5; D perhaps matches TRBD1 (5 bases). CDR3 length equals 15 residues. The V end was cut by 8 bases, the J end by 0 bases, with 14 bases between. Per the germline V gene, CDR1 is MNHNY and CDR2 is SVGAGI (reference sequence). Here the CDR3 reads CASGWGGSSNQPQHF. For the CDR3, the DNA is TGTGCCAGCGGCTGGGGGGGAAGTAGCAATCAGCCCCAGCATTTT.

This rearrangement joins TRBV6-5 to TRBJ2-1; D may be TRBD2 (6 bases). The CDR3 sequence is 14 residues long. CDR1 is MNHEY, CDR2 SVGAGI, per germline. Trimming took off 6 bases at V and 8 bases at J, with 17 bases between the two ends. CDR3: CASRSQGGVDEQFF. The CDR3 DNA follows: TGTGCCAGCAGGTCCCAGGGAGGAGTAGATGAGCAGTTCTTC.

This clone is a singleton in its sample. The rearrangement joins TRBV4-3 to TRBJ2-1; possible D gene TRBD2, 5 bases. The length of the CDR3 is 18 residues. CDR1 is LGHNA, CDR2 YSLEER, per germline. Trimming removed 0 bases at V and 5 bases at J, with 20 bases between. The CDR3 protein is CASSQDSVPLNRNNEQFF. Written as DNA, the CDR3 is TGCGCCAGCAGCCAAGATAGCGTTCCCCTAAATCGAAACAATGAGCAGTTCTTC.

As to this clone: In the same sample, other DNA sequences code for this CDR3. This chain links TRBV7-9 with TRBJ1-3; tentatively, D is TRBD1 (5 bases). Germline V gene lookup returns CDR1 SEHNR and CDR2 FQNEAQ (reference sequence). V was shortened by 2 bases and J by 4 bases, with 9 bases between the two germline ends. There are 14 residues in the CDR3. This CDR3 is CASSLPGLGNTIYF. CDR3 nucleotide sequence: TGTGCCAGCAGCTTACCAGGGCTAGGAAACACCATATATTTT.

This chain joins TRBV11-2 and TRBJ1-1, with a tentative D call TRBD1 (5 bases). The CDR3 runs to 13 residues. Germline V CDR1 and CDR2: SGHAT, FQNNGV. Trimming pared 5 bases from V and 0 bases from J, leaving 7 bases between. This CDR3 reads CASSQGMNTEAFF. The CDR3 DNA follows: TGTGCCAGCAGCCAGGGCATGAACACTGAAGCTTTCTTT.

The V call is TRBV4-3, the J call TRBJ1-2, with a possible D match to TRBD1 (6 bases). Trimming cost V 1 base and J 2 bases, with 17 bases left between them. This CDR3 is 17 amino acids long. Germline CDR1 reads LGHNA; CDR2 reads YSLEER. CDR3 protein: CASSQASQGLRNYGYTF. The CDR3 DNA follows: TGCGCCAGCAGCCAAGCATCTCAGGGGCTTCGGAACTATGGCTACACCTTC.